The T cell receptor (beta chain) described here comes from a study of CD8 T cells in ankylosing spondylitis. In its sample, this clonotype was seen many times. TCRdb fed the 5' RACE reads into MiXCR, producing one record per CDR3 protein. The sample carries 50,000 to 70,000 distinct CDR3 sequences, roughly 6.1% recorded once. The source material was synovial fluid, either unsorted or a sorted T cell fraction (not recorded which). The sequence was obtained from a male donor with ankylosing spondylitis.

The CDR3 loop is CASSLVRGPFKRIGAQYF. In DNA form, the CDR3 reads TGTGCCAGCAGCTTAGTCAGGGGGCCCTTCAAAAGAATAGGGGCCCAGTACTTC. The rearrangement joins TRBV7-8 to TRBJ2-5; 8 nucleotides agree with TRBD1. The CDR3 is 18 residues long. V gave up 1 base and J gave up 9 bases; unmatched junction bases: 19. Germline V gene data show CDR1 as SGHVS and CDR2 as FQNEAQ.